These 26 T cell receptor beta chains were all obtained from the same sample, sequenced in a study. One entry per CDR3 protein results from TCRdb running MiXCR on the 5' RACE reads. This sample has tens of thousands of distinct CDR3 sequences; around 30% occur once, and the top ten carry approximately 3.7%. The sample comprised memory CD4+ T cells sorted from a lymph node. Regarding subset: memory CD4+ T cells, CD4+CD45RO+CD25-. The source of these receptors is a female donor with breast cancer.

This clonotype was recorded a few times. The CDR3 coding sequence is TGCAGTGCTGACTATCTTCACTACGAGCAGTACTTC. It specifies CSADYLHYEQYF. V gene TRBV20-1 combines with J gene TRBJ2-7; maybe TRBD2 (5 bases). The CDR3 is 12 amino acids. Germline values: CDR1 DFQATT, CDR2 SNEGSKA (reference sequence). V was clipped by 5 bases and J by 3 bases, with 11 bases between them.

V is TRBV28 and J is TRBJ1-5; no clear D. This CDR3 contains 13 residues. The germline V gene encodes CDR1 MDHEN and CDR2 SYDVKM. Trimming left V 2 bases short and J 5 bases short, with 7 bases between. In DNA form, the CDR3 reads TGTGCCAGCAGTTTAGTCACCGATCAGCCCCAGCATTTT. Translated, it gives CASSLVTDQPQHF. Full variable domain (missing parts from reference TRBV28 and TRBJ1-5): DVKVTQSSRYLVKRTGEKVFLECVQDMDHENMFWYRQDPGLGLRLIYFSYDVKMKEKGDIPEGYSVSREKKERFSLILESASTNQTSMYLCASSLVTDQPQHFGDGTRLSIL.

V and J are TRBV7-6 and TRBJ2-1; tentative D call: TRBD1 (6 bases). CDR3 size: 13 residues. CDR1 and CDR2 from the germline V gene are SGHVS and FNYEAQ. V was trimmed by 1 base and J by 9 bases, leaving 10 bases between them. The CDR3 region has the DNA TGTGCCAGCAGCTTAGAGGGACACGGTGAGCAGTTCTTC. It yields the protein CASSLEGHGEQFF.

This clonotype was counted a few times. The rearrangement uses TRBV15 and TRBJ1-2; D gene ambiguous. Germline CDR1 reads LNHNV; CDR2 reads YYDKDF (reference sequence). V dropped 3 bases and J dropped 0 bases, with 14 bases sitting between them. The CDR3 runs to 16 residues. The chain's CDR3 is CATSSHRTTTNYGYTF. In nucleotides, the CDR3 is TGTGCCACCAGCAGCCACCGGACTACTACTAACTATGGCTACACCTTC.

The chain has TRBV5-5 and TRBJ1-4; D possibly corresponds to TRBD1 (5 bases). V was pared by 0 bases and J by 4 bases, with 10 bases between. The CDR3 is 15 amino acids. In germline, CDR1 is SGHKS, CDR2 YYEKEE (reference sequence). In nucleotides, the CDR3 is TGTGCCAGCAGCTTGGCTGGACAAAATAATGAAAAACTGTTTTTT. Translated: CASSLAGQNNEKLFF.

In its sample, this clonotype was seen a few times. The chain combines TRBV20-1 with TRBJ2-5, with 10 bases fitting TRBD2. This CDR3 has 15 amino acids. The germline CDR1 and CDR2 sequences are DFQATT and SNEGSKA (reference sequence). The ends lost 1 base at V and 2 bases at J; junction bases unmatched: 4. The CDR3 DNA reads as TGCAGTGCTAGAGGGTCAGCGGGAGGGCAAGAGACCCAGTACTTC. This encodes CSARGSAGGQETQYF.

The V and J genes are TRBV7-3 and TRBJ2-3, with TRBD2 matching over 11 bases. This CDR3 spans 16 amino acids. From germline, CDR1 is SGHTA and CDR2 FQGTGA. After removal of 4 bases from V and 5 bases from J, the junction contained 8 bases not matched to a gene. The CDR3 sequence: CASSSTSGSGRDTQYF. CDR3 bases: TGTGCCAGCAGCTCTACTAGCGGGAGTGGTAGAGATACGCAGTATTTT.

A word on this clonotype: Relative to the germline gene, one junction end is altered; a read error may explain this. The chain employs TRBV5-1 and TRBJ2-1; 10 bases align to TRBD1. The CDR3 is 14 amino acids. CDR1 and CDR2 (germline): SGHRS, YFSETQ. CDR3: CTSSLSDRGSGQFF. CDR3 nucleotides: TGCACCAGCAGCTTGTCGGACAGGGGGTCAGGGCAGTTCTTC.

Concerning this clonotype: At one end the junction does not follow the germline gene, possibly because of a read error. The chain employs TRBV12-3 or TRBV12-4 and TRBJ2-2; D is perhaps TRBD1 or TRBD2 (7 bases each). The CDR3 has 14 residues. The DNA of the CDR3 is TGTGGCAGCGGAGCGGGGCAGGGGGCCGGGGAGCTGTTTTTT. This encodes CGSGAGQGAGELFF.

This clonotype was counted many times. DNA of the CDR3: TGTGCCACCGCGACTAGCGACTCCACAGATACGCAGTATTTT. It specifies CATATSDSTDTQYF. This rearrangement joins TRBV27 to TRBJ2-3; TRBD2 aligns across 8 bases. The V and J ends lost 10 bases and 2 bases, in that order; junction bases with no gene match: 8. The germline CDR1 and CDR2 sequences are MNHEY and SMNVEV (reference sequence). The length of the CDR3 is 14 residues.

This clonotype was recorded a few times. The chain employs TRBV6-1 and TRBJ1-1; D gene ambiguous. This CDR3 contains 14 residues. Trimming removed 4 bases at V and 8 bases at J, with 17 bases between. Germline-derived CDR1 and CDR2 are MNHNS and SASEGT. Here the CDR3 DNA reads TGTGCCAGCAGTGTTTGGGTTGAAGGTACGGAAGCTTTCTTT. This codes for CASSVWVEGTEAFF.

The chain is built from TRBV7-9 and TRBJ2-7, with D possibly matching TRBD1 (6 bases). V lost 5 bases and J 0 bases, leaving 14 bases between the germline ends. The V gene's germline CDR1 is SEHNR and CDR2 FQNEAQ (reference sequence). The CDR3 runs 15 residues. The CDR3 is CASSPRQAYSYEQYF. In nucleotides, the CDR3 is TGTGCCAGCAGCCCTCGACAGGCTTACTCCTACGAGCAGTACTTC.

Turning to this clonotype: An end of the junction does not agree with germline; a read error may underlie this. The V gene is TRBV5-1, the J gene TRBJ2-2; 10 bases align to TRBD1. Per the germline V gene, CDR1 is SGHRS and CDR2 is YFSETQ. The CDR3 is made up of 15 amino acids. CDR3: CAGSPGTGVAGELFF. In DNA, the CDR3 is TGCGCCGGCAGCCCCGGGACAGGGGTGGCCGGGGAGCTGTTTTTT.

This clonotype was counted only a few times. The chain carries TRBV4-1 and TRBJ2-3, with 9 bases aligning to TRBD2. J lost 0 bases, V lost 4 bases, and 8 bases had no gene match. Germline V gives CDR1 MGHRA, CDR2 YSYEKL. The CDR3 has 17 amino acids. The CDR3 nucleotides are TGCGCCAGCAGCCCTATTAGCGGGGGCCTTAGCACAGATACGCAGTATTTT. Protein product: CASSPISGGLSTDTQYF.

In its sample, this clonotype was seen a few times. V usage is TRBV7-9 and J usage is TRBJ2-7; 14 nucleotides line up with TRBD2. CDR3 size: 16 residues. The junction had 10 bases not matched to a gene; V was cut back by 6 bases and J by 6 bases. Germline CDR1 is SEHNR and CDR2 is FQNEAQ (reference sequence). The CDR3 sequence: CASRIPGTSGSGEQYF. The CDR3 nucleotides read TGTGCCAGCAGGATCCCCGGGACTAGCGGGAGCGGCGAGCAGTACTTC. The full variable domain, in which reference TRBV7-9 and TRBJ2-7 provide the parts outside the CDR3, is DTGVSQNPRHKITKRGQNVTFRCDPISEHNRLYWYRQTLGQGPEFLTYFQNEAQLEKSRLLSDRFSAERPKGSFSTLEIQRTEQGDSAMYLCASRIPGTSGSGEQYFGPGTRLTVT.

V is TRBV7-6 and J is TRBJ2-6; D is unclear. Germline values: CDR1 SGHVS, CDR2 FNYEAQ. V lost 5 bases, J lost 4 bases, and 9 bases lay in between. This CDR3 contains 14 residues. The CDR3 nucleotides read TGTGCCAGCAGCCCGAGCTCCGGGGCCAACGTCCTGACTTTC. Protein sequence: CASSPSSGANVLTF.

This rearrangement joins TRBV5-1 to TRBJ1-1, with 10 nucleotides matching TRBD1. Germline loops: CDR1 SGHRS, CDR2 YFSETQ. The V segment lost 3 bases and the J segment 4 bases; nucleotides outside the gene matches: 6. The CDR3 contains 15 residues. CDR3 residues: CASSSRQGAGTEAFF. The CDR3 nucleotides are TGCGCCAGCAGCTCCCGACAGGGGGCCGGCACTGAAGCTTTCTTT. The entire variable domain, with the rest obtained from reference TRBV5-1 and TRBJ1-1, is as follows: KAGVTQTPRYLIKTRGQQVTLSCSPISGHRSVSWYQQTPGQGLQFLFEYFSETQRNKGNFPGRFSGRQFSNSRSEMNVSTLELGDSALYLCASSSRQGAGTEAFFGQGTRLTVV.

This clonotype was seen more than once but under ten times. The chain carries TRBV7-9 and TRBJ1-2; TRBD1 agrees at 11 bases. The CDR3 contains 14 residues. The germline V gene encodes CDR1 SEHNR and CDR2 FQNEAQ (reference sequence). V shed 5 bases, J shed 4 bases, and the junction held 3 bases outside the gene matches. The CDR3 loop reads CASSGQGAFYGYTF. CDR3 DNA: TGTGCCAGCAGCGGACAGGGGGCCTTCTATGGCTACACCTTC.

This clonotype was detected once. CDR3 sequence (DNA): TGTGCCAGCAGAACCCGGTACTACGAGCAGTACTTC. It specifies CASRTRYYEQYF. The V gene is TRBV27, the J gene TRBJ2-7; D is unresolved. The CDR3 contains 12 residues. Trimming removed 6 bases at V and 3 bases at J, with 9 bases between. Germline lookup yields CDR1 MNHEY and CDR2 SMNVEV (reference sequence).

V usage is TRBV3-1 and J usage is TRBJ1-6; no clear D. The germline gives CDR1 LGHDT, CDR2 YNNKEL (reference sequence). This CDR3 has 11 residues. Trimming pared 0 bases from V and 9 bases from J, leaving 0 bases between. The chain's CDR3 is CASSQDSPLHF. For the CDR3, the DNA is TGTGCCAGCAGCCAAGATTCACCCCTCCACTTT.

CDR3 DNA sequence: TGTGCCAGCAGCCAAGGAAACACCATATATTTT. Amino acid sequence: CASSQGNTIYF. The chain carries TRBV3-1 and TRBJ1-3; D is undetermined. The CDR3 has 11 amino acids. The germline gives CDR1 LGHDT, CDR2 YNNKEL (reference sequence). V was trimmed by 1 base and J by 5 bases, leaving 0 bases between them.

This clonotype was counted between two and nine times. The chain is built from TRBV2 and TRBJ1-4; no firm D call. This CDR3 spans 11 amino acids. CDR1 SNHLY and CDR2 FYNNEI come from the germline V gene. The germline V and J ends were trimmed by 4 bases and 8 bases, with 5 bases remaining between them. CDR3 nucleotides: TGTGCCAGCAGTGTGCGCGAAAAACTGTTTTTT. As protein: CASSVREKLFF.

In this sample, this clonotype turned up a few times. The CDR3 sequence is CASSLGDRDTQYF. The CDR3 DNA follows: TGCGCCAGCAGCTTGGGGGACAGGGATACGCAGTATTTT. The chain joins TRBV5-1 to TRBJ2-3, with 8 bases aligning to TRBD1. Germline CDR1 is SGHRS and CDR2 is YFSETQ. V gave up 0 bases and J gave up 6 bases; unmatched junction bases: 0. This CDR3 has 13 residues.

The V gene is TRBV7-3, the J gene TRBJ2-7; 9 bases match TRBD1. Unmatched junction bases numbered 15, after V lost 3 bases and J lost 9 bases. This CDR3 spans 16 amino acids. Germline CDR1 and CDR2: SGHTA and FQGTGA. The CDR3: CASSLGQGEPPSGQYF. The CDR3 region has the DNA TGTGCCAGCAGCTTGGGACAGGGAGAGCCCCCCTCCGGGCAGTACTTC.

The chain combines TRBV28 with TRBJ1-5; 8 bases match TRBD1. Germline V gene lookup returns CDR1 MDHEN and CDR2 SYDVKM. The CDR3 loop spans 13 amino acids. The V gene end was trimmed by 6 bases and the J gene end by 5 bases; junction bases not matched to a gene: 3. The CDR3: CASRVDRDQPQHF. CDR3 DNA sequence: TGTGCCAGCAGGGTGGACAGGGATCAGCCCCAGCATTTT.

The chain joins TRBV15 to TRBJ2-7, with 10 bases aligning to TRBD2. Unmatched junction bases numbered 2, after V lost 1 base and J lost 2 bases. The germline CDR1 and CDR2 sequences are LNHNV and YYDKDF (reference sequence). The CDR3 loop spans 15 amino acids. This CDR3 reads CATSRGLAGAYEQYF. The CDR3, as DNA: TGTGCCACCAGCAGAGGTCTAGCGGGGGCCTACGAGCAGTACTTC.